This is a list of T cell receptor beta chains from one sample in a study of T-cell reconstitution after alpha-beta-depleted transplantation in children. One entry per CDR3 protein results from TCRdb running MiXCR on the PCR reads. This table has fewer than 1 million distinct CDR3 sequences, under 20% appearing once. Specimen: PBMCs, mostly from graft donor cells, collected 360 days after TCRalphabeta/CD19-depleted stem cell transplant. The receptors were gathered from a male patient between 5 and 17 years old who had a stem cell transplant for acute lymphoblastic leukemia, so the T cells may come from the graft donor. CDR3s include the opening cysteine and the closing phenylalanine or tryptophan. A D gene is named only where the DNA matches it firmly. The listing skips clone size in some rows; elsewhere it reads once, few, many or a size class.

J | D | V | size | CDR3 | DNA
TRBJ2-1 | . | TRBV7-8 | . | CASGPNEQFF | TGTGCCAGCGGACCCAATGAGCAGTTCTTC
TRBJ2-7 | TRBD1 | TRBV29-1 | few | CSGAPTRTGALYEQYF | TGCAGCGGAGCACCTACCCGAACAGGGGCTCTCTACGAGCAGTACTTC
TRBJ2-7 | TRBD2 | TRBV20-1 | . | CSASGLATYEQYF | TGCAGTGCTAGTGGACTAGCAACCTACGAGCAGTACTTC
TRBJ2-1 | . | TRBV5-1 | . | CASCMVSNEQFF | TGCGCCAGCTGCATGGTTAGTAATGAGCAGTTCTTC
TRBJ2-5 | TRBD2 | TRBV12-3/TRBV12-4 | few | CASSLAGTSGWKETQYF | TGTGCCAGCAGTTTAGCCGGGACTAGCGGGTGGAAAGAGACCCAGTACTTC
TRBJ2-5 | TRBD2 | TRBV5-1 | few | CASSLETSRYQETQYF | TGCGCCAGCAGCTTGGAGACTAGCCGGTACCAAGAGACCCAGTACTTC
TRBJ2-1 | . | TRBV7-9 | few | CASSLGFEGHMNEQFF | TGTGCCAGCAGCTTGGGGTTCGAGGGGCACATGAATGAGCAGTTCTTC
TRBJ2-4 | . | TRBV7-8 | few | CASRRGLLAKNIQYF | TGTGCCAGCCGCCGGGGTTTACTAGCCAAAAACATTCAGTACTTC
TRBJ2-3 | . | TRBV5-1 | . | CASSLEVVPDTQYF | TGCGCCAGCAGCTTGGAGGTGGTTCCAGATACGCAGTATTTT
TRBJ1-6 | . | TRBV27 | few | CASSFHREFYNSPLHF | TGTGCCAGCAGTTTCCACAGGGAATTCTATAATTCACCCCTCCACTTT
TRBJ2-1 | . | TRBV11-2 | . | CASSARRGIICNEQFF | TGTGCCAGCAGCGCCAGGAGGGGGATTATATGCAATGAGCAGTTCTTC
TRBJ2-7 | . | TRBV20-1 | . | CSASSLSTLYEQYF | TGCAGTGCTAGTAGCTTGTCGACTCTGTACGAGCAGTACTTC
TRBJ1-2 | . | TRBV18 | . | CASSPREKSLYGYTF | TGTGCCAGCTCACCAAGAGAGAAGAGTCTCTATGGCTACACCTTC
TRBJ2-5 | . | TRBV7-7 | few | CASSPLVPRGRVRETQYF | TGTGCCAGCAGCCCCCTCGTTCCACGGGGAAGAGTGCGAGAGACCCAGTACTTC
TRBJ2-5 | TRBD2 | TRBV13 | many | CASSPPGGTTQETQYF | TGTGCCAGCAGCCCCCCCGGGGGGACCACTCAAGAGACCCAGTACTTC
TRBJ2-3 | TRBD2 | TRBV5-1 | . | CASSAGLAGGRTDTQYF | TGCGCCAGCAGCGCAGGACTAGCGGGAGGGCGCACAGATACGCAGTATTTT
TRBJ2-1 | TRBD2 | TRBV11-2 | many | CASSPAGTSSYNEQFF | TGTGCCAGCAGCCCTGCCGGGACTAGCTCCTACAATGAGCAGTTCTTC
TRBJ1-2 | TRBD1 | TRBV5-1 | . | CASSRDRGGNYGYTF | TGCGCCAGCAGCCGAGACAGGGGTGGTAACTATGGCTACACCTTC
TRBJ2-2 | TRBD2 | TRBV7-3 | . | CASSKRVTSGTGELFF | TGTGCCAGCAGCAAAAGAGTGACTAGCGGTACCGGGGAGCTGTTTTTT
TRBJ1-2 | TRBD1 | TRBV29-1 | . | CSATGGPSYGYTF | TGCAGCGCTACAGGGGGCCCTAGCTATGGCTACACCTTC
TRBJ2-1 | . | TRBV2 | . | CANIQGNEEFF | TGTGCCAATATACAAGGCAATGAGGAGTTCTTC
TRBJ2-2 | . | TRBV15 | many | CATSRDQGTGELFF | TGTGCCACCAGCAGAGATCAGGGAACCGGGGAGCTGTTTTTT